This is a list of T cell receptor beta chains from one sample in a study of technical replicates of blood from a handful of donors. The protocol was immunoSEQ multiplex PCR, while the TCRdb copy is restricted to in-frame clones and leaves out a portion. The sample includes roughly 100,000 clones, 90% to 96% of them seen just once. Sequencing was done on a sample of T cells isolated from PBMCs. Source of these receptors: a human donor in good health. CDR3s include the opening cysteine and the closing phenylalanine or tryptophan. Each record gives: clone size, V gene, D gene, J gene, CDR3 DNA, CDR3 protein. The D gene is left open where the match is weak. Not all rows give a size; the values are once, few, many and, for expanded clones, a class.

clone size: .
V gene: TRBV14
D gene: TRBD1
J gene: TRBJ2-7
CDR3 DNA: TGTGCCAGCAGCCAAGGACAGGGCGCCTACGAGCAGTACTTC
CDR3 protein: CASSQGQGAYEQYF

clone size: .
V gene: TRBV10-3
D gene: .
J gene: TRBJ2-4
CDR3 DNA: TGTGCCATCAGTGAGTCACAACACATTCAGTACTTC
CDR3 protein: CAISESQHIQYF

clone size: .
V gene: TRBV18
D gene: .
J gene: TRBJ2-5
CDR3 DNA: TGTGCCAGCTCACCGACATTTAACCAAGAGACCCAGTACTTC
CDR3 protein: CASSPTFNQETQYF

clone size: many
V gene: TRBV28
D gene: TRBD1
J gene: TRBJ2-7
CDR3 DNA: TGTGCCAGCAGGTACTATGGGACAGGGTCGGGCGAGCAGTACTTC
CDR3 protein: CASRYYGTGSGEQYF

clone size: .
V gene: TRBV19
D gene: .
J gene: TRBJ1-4
CDR3 DNA: TGTGCCAGTAGTACAGGGCCCGCTAATGAAAAACTGTTTTTT
CDR3 protein: CASSTGPANEKLFF

clone size: .
V gene: TRBV6-5
D gene: .
J gene: TRBJ2-2
CDR3 DNA: TGTGCCAGCAGTCGACGGACAGGCGGGGCCGGGGAGCTGTTTTTT
CDR3 protein: CASSRRTGGAGELFF

clone size: .
V gene: TRBV15
D gene: TRBD1
J gene: TRBJ1-1
CDR3 DNA: TGTGCCACCAGCAGAGATGGGGTCGACAGGGACGAAGCTTTCTTT
CDR3 protein: CATSRDGVDRDEAFF

clone size: .
V gene: TRBV10-1
D gene: .
J gene: TRBJ2-3
CDR3 DNA: TGCGCCACGAATCCGGGACTGGGCACAGATACGCAGTATTTT
CDR3 protein: CATNPGLGTDTQYF

clone size: .
V gene: TRBV15
D gene: .
J gene: TRBJ2-7
CDR3 DNA: TGTGCCACCAGCAGAGACAGGGTGGTAAACTACGAGCAGTACTTC
CDR3 protein: CATSRDRVVNYEQYF

clone size: .
V gene: TRBV6-6
D gene: TRBD2
J gene: TRBJ2-1
CDR3 DNA: TGTGCCAGCAGTTACGACGGGAGGGCCTCCTACAATGAGCAGTTCTTC
CDR3 protein: CASSYDGRASYNEQFF

clone size: .
V gene: TRBV11-1
D gene: .
J gene: TRBJ2-5
CDR3 DNA: TGTGCCAGCAGCTTACGGTTGAACAGACAAGAGACCCAGTACTTC
CDR3 protein: CASSLRLNRQETQYF

clone size: .
V gene: TRBV16
D gene: TRBD1
J gene: TRBJ1-1
CDR3 DNA: TGTGCCAGCAGCCTCGGACAGGGGAGAACTGAAGCTTTCTTT
CDR3 protein: CASSLGQGRTEAFF

clone size: once
V gene: TRBV15
D gene: TRBD2
J gene: TRBJ2-3
CDR3 DNA: TGTGCCACCAGCCGCGGTGGGACTAGCGCTAGCTCCACAGATACGCAGTATTTT
CDR3 protein: CATSRGGTSASSTDTQYF

clone size: .
V gene: TRBV29-1
D gene: TRBD2
J gene: TRBJ2-3
CDR3 DNA: TGCAGCGTTGAAGTACTAGCGGGGAGCACAGATACGCAGTATTTT
CDR3 protein: CSVEVLAGSTDTQYF

clone size: .
V gene: TRBV6-6
D gene: TRBD2
J gene: TRBJ2-7
CDR3 DNA: TGTGCCAGCAGCCAAGGACTAGCGGACTACGAGCAGTACTTC
CDR3 protein: CASSQGLADYEQYF

clone size: .
V gene: TRBV4-1
D gene: .
J gene: TRBJ2-2
CDR3 DNA: TGCGCCAGCAGCCAAGTAGCAAGTGGCGGGGAGCTGTTTTTT
CDR3 protein: CASSQVASGGELFF

clone size: .
V gene: TRBV6-5
D gene: .
J gene: TRBJ2-3
CDR3 DNA: TGTGCCAGCAGTTACTCGGCTGGCACAGATACGCAGTATTTT
CDR3 protein: CASSYSAGTDTQYF

clone size: .
V gene: TRBV7-6
D gene: TRBD2
J gene: TRBJ2-7
CDR3 DNA: TGTGCCAGCAGCTTTGGAGGCGGGGGTAGTTTCGACGAGCAGTACTTC
CDR3 protein: CASSFGGGGSFDEQYF

clone size: .
V gene: TRBV19
D gene: TRBD2
J gene: TRBJ2-4
CDR3 DNA: TGTGCCAGTAGCGGGGGACTAGCGGGAGGATGGCAGTACTTC
CDR3 protein: CASSGGLAGGWQYF

clone size: .
V gene: TRBV29-1
D gene: .
J gene: TRBJ2-7
CDR3 DNA: TGCAGCGCCTGTATTAGCGACACCTACGAGCAGTACTTC
CDR3 protein: CSACISDTYEQYF

clone size: once
V gene: TRBV4-1
D gene: TRBD1
J gene: TRBJ2-3
CDR3 DNA: TGCGCCAGCAGCCTAACCGGACAGGACTTCACAGATACGCAGTATTTT
CDR3 protein: CASSLTGQDFTDTQYF

clone size: .
V gene: TRBV2
D gene: TRBD2
J gene: TRBJ2-1
CDR3 DNA: TGTGCCAGCAACCCACCGGGACTAGCGGGAGCCGACTTTTCCTACAATGAGCAGTTCTTC
CDR3 protein: CASNPPGLAGADFSYNEQFF

clone size: .
V gene: TRBV5-1
D gene: .
J gene: TRBJ1-4
CDR3 DNA: TGCGCCAGCAGCTTGCGGCAGGCAACTAATGAAAAACTGTTTTTT
CDR3 protein: CASSLRQATNEKLFF

clone size: .
V gene: TRBV27
D gene: .
J gene: TRBJ2-1
CDR3 DNA: TGTGCCAGCAGTTTCCCCCGGGGAATCAGCTCCTACAATGAGCAGTTCTTC
CDR3 protein: CASSFPRGISSYNEQFF

clone size: .
V gene: TRBV4-1
D gene: TRBD1
J gene: TRBJ1-5
CDR3 DNA: TGCGCCAGCAGCCAAGATCAAGGACAGGCCAATCAGCCCCAGCATTTT
CDR3 protein: CASSQDQGQANQPQHF

clone size: .
V gene: TRBV5-1
D gene: TRBD2
J gene: TRBJ2-3
CDR3 DNA: TGCGCCAGCAGCTCTGCGGGGCGGGGGGTCACAGATACGCAGTATTTT
CDR3 protein: CASSSAGRGVTDTQYF

clone size: .
V gene: TRBV6-5
D gene: TRBD2
J gene: TRBJ2-3
CDR3 DNA: TGTGCCAGCAGTTACTTGGGGGGGGGCACAGATACGCAGTATTTT
CDR3 protein: CASSYLGGGTDTQYF

clone size: .
V gene: TRBV18
D gene: .
J gene: TRBJ1-1
CDR3 DNA: TGTGCCAGCTCACCGGGACTCCAGAACACTGAAGCTTTCTTT
CDR3 protein: CASSPGLQNTEAFF

clone size: .
V gene: TRBV15
D gene: .
J gene: TRBJ1-5
CDR3 DNA: TGTGCCACCAGCAGAGCGGAGGGTTATAGCAATCAGCCCCAGCATTTT
CDR3 protein: CATSRAEGYSNQPQHF